Sequencing of this T cell receptor beta chain was carried out in a study of T cell responses to AZD1222 COVID-19 vaccine. Overall study results and limits: White British people made up most donors, females outnumbered males, and clonal diversity was possibly underestimated.

This CDR3 is built from 14 residues. Per the germline V gene, CDR1 is SQVTM and CDR2 is ANQGSEA. V lost 3 bases and J 8 bases, leaving 16 bases between the germline ends. Measured with immunoSEQ multiplex PCR; TCRdb has only the in-frame clones, and not every one. The top ten clones hold about 1.4% of a sample with more than 95,000 clones, 92% of them seen once. To note about this clone: What it binds is not known.

The chain recombines TRBV29-1 with TRBJ1-4; D may be TRBD1 (6 bases). This sequence originates from an adult who received the AZD1222 COVID-19 vaccine. The sample here was peripheral blood, taken 28 days after the second AZD1222 dose. CDR3 DNA sequence: TGCAGCGTTGATATGGGGGGCGCCACCGAAAAACTGTTTTTT. It codes for CSVDMGGATEKLFF.